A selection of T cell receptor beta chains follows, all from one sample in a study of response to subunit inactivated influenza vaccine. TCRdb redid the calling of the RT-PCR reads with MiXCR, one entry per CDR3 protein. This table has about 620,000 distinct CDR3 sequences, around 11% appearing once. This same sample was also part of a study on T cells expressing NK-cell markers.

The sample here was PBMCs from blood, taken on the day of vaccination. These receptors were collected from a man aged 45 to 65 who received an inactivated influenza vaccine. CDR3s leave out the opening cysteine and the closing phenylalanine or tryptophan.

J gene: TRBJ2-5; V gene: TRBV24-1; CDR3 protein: ATSSSGRQETQY
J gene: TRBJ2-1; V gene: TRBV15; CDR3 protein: ATSRGGNNEQF
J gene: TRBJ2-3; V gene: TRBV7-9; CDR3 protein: ASSLQGPPDTQY
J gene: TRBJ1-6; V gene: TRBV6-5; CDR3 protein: ASSRTSSPLH
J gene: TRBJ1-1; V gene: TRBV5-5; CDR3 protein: ASSLILGGGNTEAF
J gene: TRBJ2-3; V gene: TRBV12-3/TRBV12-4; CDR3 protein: ASSPDRTGDTQY
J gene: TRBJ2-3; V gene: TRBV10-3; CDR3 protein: AISGLAGGPTTQY
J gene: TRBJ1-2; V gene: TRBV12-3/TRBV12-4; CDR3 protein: ASSSQGMDGYT
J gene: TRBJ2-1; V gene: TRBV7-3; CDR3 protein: ASSLGYREFNEQF
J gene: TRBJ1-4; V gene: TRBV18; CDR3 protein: ASSPVQGSANEKLF
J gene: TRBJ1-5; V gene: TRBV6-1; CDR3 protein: ASSNRPGQVELLPQH
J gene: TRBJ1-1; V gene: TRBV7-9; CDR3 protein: ASSQAVGDTEAF
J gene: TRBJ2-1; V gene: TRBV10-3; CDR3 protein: AISETGQGISERGRNEQF
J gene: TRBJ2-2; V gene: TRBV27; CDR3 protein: ASSLVNTGELF
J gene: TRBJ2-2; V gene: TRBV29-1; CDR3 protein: SVGDTGELF
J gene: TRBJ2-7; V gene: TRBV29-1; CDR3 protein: SVEAGTGTNYEQY
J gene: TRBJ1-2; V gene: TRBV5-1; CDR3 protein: ASSPGGGYGYT
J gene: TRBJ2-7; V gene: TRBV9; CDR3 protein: ASSPTGKSYEQY
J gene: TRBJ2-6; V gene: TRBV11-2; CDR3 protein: ASSLAGTVSGANVLT
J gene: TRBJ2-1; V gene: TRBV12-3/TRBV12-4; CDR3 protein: ASSPHSSYNEQF
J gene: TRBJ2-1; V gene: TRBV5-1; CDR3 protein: ASSLGSGLTSYNEQF
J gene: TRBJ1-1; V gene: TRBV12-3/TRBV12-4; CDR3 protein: ASSYSGRSNTEAF
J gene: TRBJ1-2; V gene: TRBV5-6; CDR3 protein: ASSSGVLVYGYT
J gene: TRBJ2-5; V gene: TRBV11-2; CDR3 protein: ASSLSRASQETQY
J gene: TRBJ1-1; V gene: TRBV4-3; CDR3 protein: ASSQRDTGNTEAF
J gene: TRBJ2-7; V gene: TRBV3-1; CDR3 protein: ASSLGRGRFYEQY
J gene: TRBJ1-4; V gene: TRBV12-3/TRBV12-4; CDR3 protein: ASSLVQGKKLF
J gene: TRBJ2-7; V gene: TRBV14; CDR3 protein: ASSHHSGANSYEQY
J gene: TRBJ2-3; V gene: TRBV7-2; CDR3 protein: ASSLSYTSPDTQY
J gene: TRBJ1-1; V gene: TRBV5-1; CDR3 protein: ASSPGTAKTEAF
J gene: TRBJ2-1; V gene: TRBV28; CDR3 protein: ASIGQGNEQF
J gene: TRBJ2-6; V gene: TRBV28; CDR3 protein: ASSLRESGANVLT
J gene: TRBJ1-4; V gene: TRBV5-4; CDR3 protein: ASSSNAEKLF
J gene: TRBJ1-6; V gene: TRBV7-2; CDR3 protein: ASTTQGTGFSPLH
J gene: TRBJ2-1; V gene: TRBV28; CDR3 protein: ASSSVAGARNEQF
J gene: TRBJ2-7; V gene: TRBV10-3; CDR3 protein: AISEPGLAAYEQY
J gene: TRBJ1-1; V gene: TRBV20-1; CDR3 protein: SAPGQGAGEAF
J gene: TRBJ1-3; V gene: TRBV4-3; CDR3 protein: ASSQELGWALGNTIY
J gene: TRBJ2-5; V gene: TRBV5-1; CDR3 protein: ASTISGFQETQY
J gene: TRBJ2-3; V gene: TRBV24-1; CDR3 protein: ATRADTQY
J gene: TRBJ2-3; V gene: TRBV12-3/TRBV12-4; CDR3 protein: ASSSAPHTQY
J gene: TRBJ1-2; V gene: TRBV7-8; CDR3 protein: ASSWNRGNYGYT
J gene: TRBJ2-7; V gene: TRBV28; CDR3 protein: ASSLMGETYEQY
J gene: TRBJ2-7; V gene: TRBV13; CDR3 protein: ASSLSGEGSYEQY
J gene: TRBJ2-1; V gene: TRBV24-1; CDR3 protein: ATSRLAGDNEQF